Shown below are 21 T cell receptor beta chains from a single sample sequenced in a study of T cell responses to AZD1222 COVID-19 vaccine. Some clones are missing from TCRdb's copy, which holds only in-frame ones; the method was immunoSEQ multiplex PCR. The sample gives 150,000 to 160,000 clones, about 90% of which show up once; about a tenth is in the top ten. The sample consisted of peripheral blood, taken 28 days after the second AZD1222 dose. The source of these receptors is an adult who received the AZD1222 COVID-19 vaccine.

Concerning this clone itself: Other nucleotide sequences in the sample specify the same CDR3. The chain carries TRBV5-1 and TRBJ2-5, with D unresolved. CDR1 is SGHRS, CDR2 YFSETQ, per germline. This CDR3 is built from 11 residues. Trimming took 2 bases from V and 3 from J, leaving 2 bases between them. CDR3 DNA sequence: TGCGCCAGCAGCTTAGAAGAGACCCAGTACTTC. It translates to CASSLEETQYF.

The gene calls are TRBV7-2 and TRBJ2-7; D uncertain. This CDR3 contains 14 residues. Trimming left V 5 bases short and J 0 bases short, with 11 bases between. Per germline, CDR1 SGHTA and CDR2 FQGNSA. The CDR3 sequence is CASSPDFFSYEQYF. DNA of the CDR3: TGTGCCAGCAGCCCTGACTTTTTCTCCTACGAGCAGTACTTC.

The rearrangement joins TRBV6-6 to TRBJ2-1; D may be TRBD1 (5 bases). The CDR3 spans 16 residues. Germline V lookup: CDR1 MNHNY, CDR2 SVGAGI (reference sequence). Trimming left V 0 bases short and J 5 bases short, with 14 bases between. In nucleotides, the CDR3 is TGTGCCAGCAGTTACTCTCAGGGTGTGGCACACAATGAGCAGTTCTTC. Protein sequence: CASSYSQGVAHNEQFF.

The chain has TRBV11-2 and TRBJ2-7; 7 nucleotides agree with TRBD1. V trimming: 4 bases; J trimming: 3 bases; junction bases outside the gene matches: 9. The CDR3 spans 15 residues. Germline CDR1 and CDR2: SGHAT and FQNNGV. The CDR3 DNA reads TGTGCCAGCAGCTCGACAGGGCTGACCCTCTACGAGCAGTACTTC. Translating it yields CASSSTGLTLYEQYF.

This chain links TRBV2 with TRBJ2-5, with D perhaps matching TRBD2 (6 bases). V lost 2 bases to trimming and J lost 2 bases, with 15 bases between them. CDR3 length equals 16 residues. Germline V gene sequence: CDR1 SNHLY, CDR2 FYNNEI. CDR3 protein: CASSESVTRGQETQYF. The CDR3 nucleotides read TGTGCCAGCAGTGAATCTGTGACTAGGGGACAAGAGACCCAGTACTTC.

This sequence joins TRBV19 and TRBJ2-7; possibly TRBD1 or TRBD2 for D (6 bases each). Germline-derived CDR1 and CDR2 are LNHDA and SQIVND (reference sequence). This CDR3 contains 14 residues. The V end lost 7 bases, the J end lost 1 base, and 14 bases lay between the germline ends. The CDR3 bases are TGTGCCAGTACCAAGGGGGGTTGGTCCTACGAGCAGTACTTC. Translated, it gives CASTKGGWSYEQYF.

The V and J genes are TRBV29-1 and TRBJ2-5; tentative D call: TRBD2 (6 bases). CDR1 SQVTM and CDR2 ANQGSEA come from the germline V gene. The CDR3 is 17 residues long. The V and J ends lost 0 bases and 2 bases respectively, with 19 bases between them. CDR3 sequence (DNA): TGCAGCGTTGAAGATCTCCGTGCGGGTGGGGGGCAAGAGACCCAGTACTTC. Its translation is CSVEDLRAGGGQETQYF.

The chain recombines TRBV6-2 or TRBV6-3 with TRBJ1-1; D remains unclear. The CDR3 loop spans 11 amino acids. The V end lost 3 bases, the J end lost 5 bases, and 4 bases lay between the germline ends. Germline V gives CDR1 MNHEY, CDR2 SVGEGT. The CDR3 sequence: CASSYFTEAFF. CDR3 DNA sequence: TGTGCCAGCAGTTATTTTACTGAAGCTTTCTTT.

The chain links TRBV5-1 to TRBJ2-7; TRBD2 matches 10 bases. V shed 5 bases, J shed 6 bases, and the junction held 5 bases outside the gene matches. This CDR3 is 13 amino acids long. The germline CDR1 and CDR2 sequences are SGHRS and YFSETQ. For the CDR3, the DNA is TGCGCCAGCAGACTAGCGGGAACAGGCGAGCAGTACTTC. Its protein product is CASRLAGTGEQYF.

DNA for the CDR3: TGTGCCAGCAGTTTCCAAGTGGGAAACACCATATATTTT. As protein: CASSFQVGNTIYF. The chain carries TRBV12-3 or TRBV12-4 and TRBJ1-3; D is undetermined. V was shortened by 3 bases and J by 4 bases, with 7 bases between the two germline ends. The CDR3 covers 13 residues.

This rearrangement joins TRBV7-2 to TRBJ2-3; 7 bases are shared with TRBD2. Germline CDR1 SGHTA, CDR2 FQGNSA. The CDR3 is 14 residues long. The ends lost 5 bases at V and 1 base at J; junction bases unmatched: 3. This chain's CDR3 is CASSRGGGTDTQYF. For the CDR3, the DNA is TGTGCCAGCAGCCGGGGAGGGGGCACAGATACGCAGTATTTT.

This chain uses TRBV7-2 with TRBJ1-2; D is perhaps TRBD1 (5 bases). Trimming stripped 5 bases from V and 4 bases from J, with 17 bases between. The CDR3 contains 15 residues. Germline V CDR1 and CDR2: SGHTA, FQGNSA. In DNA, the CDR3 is TGTGCCAGCAGCCAAGTTAGGGGTTTGGGCTATGGCTACACCTTC. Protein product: CASSQVRGLGYGYTF.

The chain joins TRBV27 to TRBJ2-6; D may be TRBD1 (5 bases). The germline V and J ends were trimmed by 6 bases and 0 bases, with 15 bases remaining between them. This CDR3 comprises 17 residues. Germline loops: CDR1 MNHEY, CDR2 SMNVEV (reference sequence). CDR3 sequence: CASSLTVSSSGANVLTF. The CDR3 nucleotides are TGTGCCAGCAGCTTGACAGTTTCGAGCTCTGGGGCCAACGTCCTGACTTTC.

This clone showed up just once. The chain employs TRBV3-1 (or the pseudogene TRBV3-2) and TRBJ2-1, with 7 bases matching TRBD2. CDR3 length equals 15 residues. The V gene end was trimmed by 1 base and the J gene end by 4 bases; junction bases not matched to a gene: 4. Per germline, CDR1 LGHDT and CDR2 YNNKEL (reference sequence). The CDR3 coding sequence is TGTGCCAGCAGCCAAGTAGCGGGTTTATACAATGAGCAGTTCTTC. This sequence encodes CASSQVAGLYNEQFF.

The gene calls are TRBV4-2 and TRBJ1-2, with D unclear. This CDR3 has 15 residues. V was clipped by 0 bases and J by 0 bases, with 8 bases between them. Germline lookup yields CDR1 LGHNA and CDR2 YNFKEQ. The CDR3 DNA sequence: TGTGCCAGCAGCCAAGAGTGGAGGACTAACTATGGCTACACCTTC. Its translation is CASSQEWRTNYGYTF.

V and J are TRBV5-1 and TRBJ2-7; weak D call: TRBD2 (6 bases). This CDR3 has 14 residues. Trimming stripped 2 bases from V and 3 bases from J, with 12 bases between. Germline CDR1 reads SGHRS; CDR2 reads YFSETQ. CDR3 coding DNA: TGCGCCAGCAGCTTTGGCGGGACGGTCTACGAGCAGTACTTC. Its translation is CASSFGGTVYEQYF.

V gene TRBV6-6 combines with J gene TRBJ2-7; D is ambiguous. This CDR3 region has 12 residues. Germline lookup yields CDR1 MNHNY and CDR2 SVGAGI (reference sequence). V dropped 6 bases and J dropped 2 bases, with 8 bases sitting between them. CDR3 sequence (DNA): TGTGCCAGCAGGAGACTCGCCTACGAGCAGTACTTC. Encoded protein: CASRRLAYEQYF.

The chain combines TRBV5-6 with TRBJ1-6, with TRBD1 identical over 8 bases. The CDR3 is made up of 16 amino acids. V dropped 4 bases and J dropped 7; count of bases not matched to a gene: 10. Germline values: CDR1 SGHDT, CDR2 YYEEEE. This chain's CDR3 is CASSSGTGLVNSPLHF. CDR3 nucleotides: TGTGCCAGCAGCAGTGGGACAGGCCTTGTCAATTCACCCCTCCACTTT.

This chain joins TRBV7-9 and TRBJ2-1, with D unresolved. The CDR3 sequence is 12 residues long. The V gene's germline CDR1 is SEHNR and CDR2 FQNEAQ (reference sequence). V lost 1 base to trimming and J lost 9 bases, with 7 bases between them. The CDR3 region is CASSLDGFEQFF. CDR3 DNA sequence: TGTGCCAGCAGCTTAGATGGCTTTGAGCAGTTCTTC.

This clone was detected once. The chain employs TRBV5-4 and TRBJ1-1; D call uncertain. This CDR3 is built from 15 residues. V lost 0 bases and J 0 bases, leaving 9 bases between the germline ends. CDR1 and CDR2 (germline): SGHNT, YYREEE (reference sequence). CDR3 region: CASSLAKGMNTEAFF. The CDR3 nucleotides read TGTGCCAGCAGCTTGGCCAAGGGAATGAACACTGAAGCTTTCTTT.

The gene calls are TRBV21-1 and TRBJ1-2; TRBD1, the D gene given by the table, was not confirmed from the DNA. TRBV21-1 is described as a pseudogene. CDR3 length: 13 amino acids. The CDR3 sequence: CTRGRPYNYGYTF. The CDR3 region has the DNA TGTACCCGTGGCAGGCCCTATAACTATGGCTACACCTTC.